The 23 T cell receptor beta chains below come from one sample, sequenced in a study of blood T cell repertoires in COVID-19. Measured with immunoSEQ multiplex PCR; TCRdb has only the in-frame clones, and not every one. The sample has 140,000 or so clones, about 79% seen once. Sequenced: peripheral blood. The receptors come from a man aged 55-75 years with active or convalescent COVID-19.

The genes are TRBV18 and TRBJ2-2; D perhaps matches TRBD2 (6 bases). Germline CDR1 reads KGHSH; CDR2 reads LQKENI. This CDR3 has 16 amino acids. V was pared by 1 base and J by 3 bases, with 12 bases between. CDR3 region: CASSPLFSGDTGELFF. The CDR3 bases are TGTGCCAGCTCACCACTTTTTTCGGGAGACACCGGGGAGCTGTTTTTT.

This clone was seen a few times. The CDR3: CASSQGRDSGNTIYF. CDR3 nucleotide sequence: TGTGCCAGCAGCCAAGGGCGGGACTCTGGAAACACCATATATTTT. This chain uses TRBV4-2 with TRBJ1-3; D call uncertain. The CDR3 spans 15 residues. Looked up from germline, CDR1 is LGHNA and CDR2 is YNFKEQ. The germline V and J ends were trimmed by 1 base and 0 bases, with 7 bases remaining between them.

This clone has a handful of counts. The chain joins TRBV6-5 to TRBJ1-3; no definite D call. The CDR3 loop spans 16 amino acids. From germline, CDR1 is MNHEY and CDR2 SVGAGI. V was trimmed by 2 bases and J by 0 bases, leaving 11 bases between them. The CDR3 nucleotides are TGTGCCAGCAGTTACGAGGGAACCGGCTCTGGAAACACCATATATTTT. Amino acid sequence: CASSYEGTGSGNTIYF.

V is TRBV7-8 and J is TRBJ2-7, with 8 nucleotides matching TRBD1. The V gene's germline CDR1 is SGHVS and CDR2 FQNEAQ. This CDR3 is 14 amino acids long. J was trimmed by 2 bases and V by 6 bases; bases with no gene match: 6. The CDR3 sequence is CASRAGTGPYEQYV. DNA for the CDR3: TGTGCCAGCAGGGCCGGGACAGGACCCTACGAGCAGTACGTC.

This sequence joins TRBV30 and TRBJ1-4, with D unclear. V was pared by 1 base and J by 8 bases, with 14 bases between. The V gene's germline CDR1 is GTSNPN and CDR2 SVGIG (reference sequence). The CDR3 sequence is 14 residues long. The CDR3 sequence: CAWSGQASREKLFF. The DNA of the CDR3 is TGTGCCTGGAGTGGGCAGGCTTCAAGGGAAAAACTGTTTTTT.

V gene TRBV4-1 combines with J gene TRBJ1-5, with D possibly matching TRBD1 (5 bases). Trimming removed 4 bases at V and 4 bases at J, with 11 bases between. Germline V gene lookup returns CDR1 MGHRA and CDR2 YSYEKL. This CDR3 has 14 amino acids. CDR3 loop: CASSPGRGNQPQHF. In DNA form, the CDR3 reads TGCGCCAGCAGCCCTGGACGGGGGAATCAGCCCCAGCATTTT.

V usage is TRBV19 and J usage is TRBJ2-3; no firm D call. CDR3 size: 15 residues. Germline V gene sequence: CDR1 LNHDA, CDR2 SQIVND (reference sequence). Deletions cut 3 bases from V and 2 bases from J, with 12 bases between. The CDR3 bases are TGTGCCAGTAGTATGACGGGTTTTTACACAGATACGCAGTATTTT. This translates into CASSMTGFYTDTQYF.

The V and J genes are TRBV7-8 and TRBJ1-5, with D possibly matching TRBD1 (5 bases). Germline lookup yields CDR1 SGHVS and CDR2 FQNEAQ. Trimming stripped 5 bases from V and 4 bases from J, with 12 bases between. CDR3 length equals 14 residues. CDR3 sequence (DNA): TGTGCCAGCAGCCCAGGGTATCAAAATCAGCCCCAGCATTTT. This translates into CASSPGYQNQPQHF.

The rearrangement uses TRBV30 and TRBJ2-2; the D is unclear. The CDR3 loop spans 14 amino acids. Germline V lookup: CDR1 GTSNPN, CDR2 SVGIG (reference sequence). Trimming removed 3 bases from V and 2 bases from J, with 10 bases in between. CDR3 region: CAWSAARNTGELFF. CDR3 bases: TGTGCCTGGAGCGCGGCCCGAAACACCGGGGAGCTGTTTTTT.

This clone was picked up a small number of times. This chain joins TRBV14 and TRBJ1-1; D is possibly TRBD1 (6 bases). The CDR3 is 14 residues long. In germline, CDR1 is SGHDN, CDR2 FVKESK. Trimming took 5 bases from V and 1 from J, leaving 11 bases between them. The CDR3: CASSVYRANTEAFF. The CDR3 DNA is TGTGCCAGCAGCGTATACAGGGCGAACACTGAAGCTTTCTTT. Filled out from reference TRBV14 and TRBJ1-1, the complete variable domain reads EAGVTQFPSHSVIEKGQTVTLRCDPISGHDNLYWYRRVMGKEIKFLLHFVKESKQDESGMPNNRFLAERTGGTYSTLKVQPAELEDSGVYFCASSVYRANTEAFFGQGTRLTVV.

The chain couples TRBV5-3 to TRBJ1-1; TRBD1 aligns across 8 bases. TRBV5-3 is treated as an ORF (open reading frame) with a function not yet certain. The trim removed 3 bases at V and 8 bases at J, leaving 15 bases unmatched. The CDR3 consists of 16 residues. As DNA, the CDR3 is TGTGCCAGAAGCTGGCACCGGGACAGGCTCCACGGGGAAGCTTTCTTT. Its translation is CARSWHRDRLHGEAFF.

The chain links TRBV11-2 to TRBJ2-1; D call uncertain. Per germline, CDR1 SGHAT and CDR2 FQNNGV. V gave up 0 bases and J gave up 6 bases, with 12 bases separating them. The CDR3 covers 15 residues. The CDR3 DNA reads TGTGCCAGCAGCTTAGATTACTACCCCGCCAATGAGCAGTTCTTC. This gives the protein CASSLDYYPANEQFF.

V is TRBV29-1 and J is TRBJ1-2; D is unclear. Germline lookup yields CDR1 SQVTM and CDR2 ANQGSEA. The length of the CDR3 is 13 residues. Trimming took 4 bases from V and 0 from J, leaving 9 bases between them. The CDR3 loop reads CSVGYTANYGYTF. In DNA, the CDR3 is TGCAGCGTTGGATATACAGCTAACTATGGCTACACCTTC.

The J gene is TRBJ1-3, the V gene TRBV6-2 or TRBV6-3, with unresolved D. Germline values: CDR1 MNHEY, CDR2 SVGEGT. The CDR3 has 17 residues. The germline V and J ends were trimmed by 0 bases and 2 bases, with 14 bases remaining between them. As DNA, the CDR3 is TGTGCCAGCAGTTACTCCGGAGGGAGACCTACTGGAAACACCATATATTTT. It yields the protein CASSYSGGRPTGNTIYF.

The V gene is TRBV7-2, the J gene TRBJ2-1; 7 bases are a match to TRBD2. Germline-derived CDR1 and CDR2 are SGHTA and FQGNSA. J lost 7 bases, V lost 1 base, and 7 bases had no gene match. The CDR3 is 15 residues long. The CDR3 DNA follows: TGTGCCAGCAGCTTAGGGGGGGGTCGGCGGAATGAGCAGTTCTTC. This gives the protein CASSLGGGRRNEQFF.

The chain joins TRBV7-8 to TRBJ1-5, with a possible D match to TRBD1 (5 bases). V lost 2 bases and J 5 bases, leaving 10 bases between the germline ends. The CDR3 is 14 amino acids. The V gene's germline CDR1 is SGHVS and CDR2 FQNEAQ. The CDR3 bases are TGTGCCAGCAGCTTACTCAGGGTCTATCAGCCCCAGCATTTT. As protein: CASSLLRVYQPQHF.

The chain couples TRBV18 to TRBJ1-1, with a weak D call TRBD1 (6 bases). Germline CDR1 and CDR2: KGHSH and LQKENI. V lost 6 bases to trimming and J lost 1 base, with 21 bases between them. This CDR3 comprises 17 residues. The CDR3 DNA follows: TGTGCCAGCTCGCTCAGACAGGTTTCTTACCAGAACACTGAAGCTTTCTTT. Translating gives CASSLRQVSYQNTEAFF. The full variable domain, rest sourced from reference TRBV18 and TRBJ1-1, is NAGVMQNPRHLVRRRGQEARLRCSPMKGHSHVYWYRQLPEEGLKFMVYLQKENIIDESGMPKERFSAEFPKEGPSILRIQQVVRGDSAAYFCASSLRQVSYQNTEAFFGQGTRLTVV.

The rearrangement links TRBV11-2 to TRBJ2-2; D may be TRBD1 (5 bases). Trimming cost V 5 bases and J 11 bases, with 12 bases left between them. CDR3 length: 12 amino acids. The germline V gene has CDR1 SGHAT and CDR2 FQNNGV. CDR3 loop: CASSLGQTELFF. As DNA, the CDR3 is TGTGCCAGCAGCCTCGGACAAACAGAGCTGTTTTTT.

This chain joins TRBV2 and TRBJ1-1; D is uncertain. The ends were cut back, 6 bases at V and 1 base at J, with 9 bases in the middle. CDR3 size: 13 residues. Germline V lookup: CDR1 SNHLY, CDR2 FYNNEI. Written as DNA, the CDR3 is TGTGCCAGCAGGAGGGAACAGAACACTGAAGCTTTCTTT. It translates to CASRREQNTEAFF.

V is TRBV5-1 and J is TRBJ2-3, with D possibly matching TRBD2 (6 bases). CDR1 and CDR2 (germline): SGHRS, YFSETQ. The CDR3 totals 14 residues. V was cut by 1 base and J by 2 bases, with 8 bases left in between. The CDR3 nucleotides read TGCGCCAGCAGCTTGACACTAGCCACAGATACGCAGTATTTT. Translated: CASSLTLATDTQYF.

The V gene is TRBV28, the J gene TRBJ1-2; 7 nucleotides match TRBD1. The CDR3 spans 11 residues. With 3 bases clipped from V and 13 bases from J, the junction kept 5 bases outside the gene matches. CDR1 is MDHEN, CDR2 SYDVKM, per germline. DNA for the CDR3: TGTGCCAGCAGTTTCCTCACAGGGGCCACCTTC. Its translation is CASSFLTGATF.

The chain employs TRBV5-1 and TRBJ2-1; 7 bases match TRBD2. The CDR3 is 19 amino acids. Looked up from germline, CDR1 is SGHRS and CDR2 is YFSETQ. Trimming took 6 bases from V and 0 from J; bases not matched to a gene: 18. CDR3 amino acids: CASTPLQGLPQGSYNEQFF. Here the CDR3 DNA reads TGCGCCAGCACCCCTCTGCAGGGACTACCTCAAGGCTCCTACAATGAGCAGTTCTTC.

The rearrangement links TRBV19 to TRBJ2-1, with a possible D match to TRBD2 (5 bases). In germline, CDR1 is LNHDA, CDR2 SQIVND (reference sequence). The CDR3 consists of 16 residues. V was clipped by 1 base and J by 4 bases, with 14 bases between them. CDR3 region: CASSIVVSGPYNEQFF. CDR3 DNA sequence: TGTGCCAGTAGTATAGTAGTGAGCGGACCATACAATGAGCAGTTCTTC. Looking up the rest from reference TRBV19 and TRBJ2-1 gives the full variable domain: DGGITQSPKYLFRKEGQNVTLSCEQNLNHDAMYWYRQDPGQGLRLIYYSQIVNDFQKGDIAEGYSVSREKKESFPLTVTSAQKNPTAFYLCASSIVVSGPYNEQFFGPGTRLTVL.